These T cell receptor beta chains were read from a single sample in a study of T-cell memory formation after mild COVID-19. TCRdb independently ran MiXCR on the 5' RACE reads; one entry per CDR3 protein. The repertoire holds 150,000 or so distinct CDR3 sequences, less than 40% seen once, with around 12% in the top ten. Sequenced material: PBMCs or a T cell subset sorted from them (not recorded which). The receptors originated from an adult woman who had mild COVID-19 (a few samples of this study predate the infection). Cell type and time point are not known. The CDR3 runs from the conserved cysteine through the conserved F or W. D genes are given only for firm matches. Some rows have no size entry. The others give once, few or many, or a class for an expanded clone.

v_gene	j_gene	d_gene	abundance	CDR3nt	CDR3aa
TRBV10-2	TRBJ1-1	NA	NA	TGCGCCAGCAGTGGAGAAGAGAAGGGTTTACCTCAAGCTTTCTTT	CASSGEEKGLPQAFF
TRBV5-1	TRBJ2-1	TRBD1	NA	TGCGCCAGCAGCCGCATCGGGACAGGGGGCAATGAGCAGTTCTTC	CASSRIGTGGNEQFF
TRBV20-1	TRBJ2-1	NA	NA	TGCAGTGTATGGGGCAATGAGCAGTTCTTC	CSVWGNEQFF
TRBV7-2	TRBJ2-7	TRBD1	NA	TGTGCCAGCAGCTTAGCCGGACAGGGCTACGAGCAGTACTTC	CASSLAGQGYEQYF
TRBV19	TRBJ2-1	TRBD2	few	TGTGCCAGTAGTATTTGGACTAGTGACAATGAGCAGTTCTTC	CASSIWTSDNEQFF
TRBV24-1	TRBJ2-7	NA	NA	TGTGCCACCTGGTCCCATGGAGGGAGGTACGAGCAGTACTTC	CATWSHGGRYEQYF
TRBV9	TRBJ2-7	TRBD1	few	TGTGCCAGCAGCGCGGACAGGGGATCCTACGAGCAGTACTTC	CASSADRGSYEQYF
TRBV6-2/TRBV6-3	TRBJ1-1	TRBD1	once	TGTGCCAGCAGCCCTACCCCTCGGACAGGGAGGTGGAGCACTGAAGCTTTCTTT	CASSPTPRTGRWSTEAFF
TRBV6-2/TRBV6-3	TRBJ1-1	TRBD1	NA	TGTGCCAGCAGTTACTCCGGGACAGGGCCAAAGACAACTGAAGCTTTCTTT	CASSYSGTGPKTTEAFF
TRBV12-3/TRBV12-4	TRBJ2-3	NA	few	TGTGCCAGCAGCCCCTTGGAAGGAGATACGCAGTATTTT	CASSPLEGDTQYF
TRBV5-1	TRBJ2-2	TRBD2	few	TGCGCCAGCAGCTACGGACCGGGGGGAACCACCGGGGAGCTGTTTTTT	CASSYGPGGTTGELFF
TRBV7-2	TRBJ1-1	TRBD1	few	TGTGCCAGCAGCAAGGGGGGAAGGGGGCTTGAAGCTTTCTTT	CASSKGGRGLEAFF
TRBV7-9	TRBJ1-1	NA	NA	TGTGCCAGCAGCTTAGCACTGAGGGGCACTGAAGCTTTCTTT	CASSLALRGTEAFF
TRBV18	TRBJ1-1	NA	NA	TGTGCCAGCTCACCACCGGACACTAACACTGAAGCTTTCTTT	CASSPPDTNTEAFF
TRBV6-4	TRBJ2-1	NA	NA	TGTGCCAGCAGTGACAGGGCGGGTACCAATGAGCAGTTCTTC	CASSDRAGTNEQFF
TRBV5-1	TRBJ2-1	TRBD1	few	TGCGCCAGCAGCCTGACAGGGGTCAATGAGCAGTTCTTC	CASSLTGVNEQFF
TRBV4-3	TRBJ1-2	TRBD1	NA	TGCGCCAGCAGCGGACAGGTCTCCTATGGCTACACCTTC	CASSGQVSYGYTF
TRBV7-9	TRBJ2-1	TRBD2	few	TGTGCCAGCAGCTCAATAGCGGGAGTGGGGAATGAGCAGTTCTTC	CASSSIAGVGNEQFF
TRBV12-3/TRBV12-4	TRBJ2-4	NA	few	TGTGCCAGCAGTTTAGATAGATCCGGAAACATTCAGTACTTC	CASSLDRSGNIQYF
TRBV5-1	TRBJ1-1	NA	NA	TGCGCCAGCAGCTTGGCGGCAGTAGCGCAGAACACTGAAGCTTTCTTT	CASSLAAVAQNTEAFF
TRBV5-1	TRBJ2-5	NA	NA	TGCGCCAGCAGCGGGGAACGGGGTAGGCTTCAAGAGACCCAGTACTTC	CASSGERGRLQETQYF
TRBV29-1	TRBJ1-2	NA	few	TGCAGCGTTTTTGGAACGATTAAGGGCTACACCTTC	CSVFGTIKGYTF
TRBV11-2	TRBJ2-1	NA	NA	TGTGCCAGCAGCTCACCGAGGAAGGACGGGGAGCAGTTCTTC	CASSSPRKDGEQFF
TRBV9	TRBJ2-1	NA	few	TGTGCCAGCAGCGTAGCCGATGAGCAGTTCTTC	CASSVADEQFF